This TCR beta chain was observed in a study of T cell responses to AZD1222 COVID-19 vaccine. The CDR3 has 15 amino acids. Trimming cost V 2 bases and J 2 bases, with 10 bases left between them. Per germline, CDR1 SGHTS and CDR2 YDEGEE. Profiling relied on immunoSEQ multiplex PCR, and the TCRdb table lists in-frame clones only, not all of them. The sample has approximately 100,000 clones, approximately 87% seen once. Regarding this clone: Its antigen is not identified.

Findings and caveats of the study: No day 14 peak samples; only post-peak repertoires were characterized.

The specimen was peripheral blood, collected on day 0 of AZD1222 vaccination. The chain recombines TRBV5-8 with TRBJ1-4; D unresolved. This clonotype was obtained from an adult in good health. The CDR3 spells CASSFGVLTNEKLFF. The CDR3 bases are TGTGCCAGCAGCTTTGGGGTTCTCACTAATGAAAAACTGTTTTTT.